This TCR beta chain appears in the sequencing data of a study of T cell responses to AZD1222 COVID-19 vaccine (dated by TCRdb to the early 2020s). With regard to the full study: AZD1222 recipients with second doses at about 4 weeks or about 12 weeks were pooled, because spike-specific TCR depth and breadth did not differ between schedules. A total of about 250 trial participants underwent TCR sequencing, of whom roughly 210 had received two doses of AZD1222 and approximately 25 had received two doses of the MenACWY control vaccine. Trial participants were enrolled by age into subgroups of 18-55, 56-69 and 70-plus years, and around 150, 28 and 57 TCR-sequenced participants, respectively, were included in these subgroups. General study outcomes and caveats: The vaccine-associated CD4 TCRs covered the entire spike protein, and the dominant responses fell in regions 160-218 and 743-854. Because no day 14 peak-response samples were available, the repertoires could be characterized only after the peak T cell response. Reportedly, close to half of the unique spike-specific TCRs recognized epitopes lying outside the regions that are mutated in the B.1.351 and B.1.1.7 variants. The 56-69-year group was small, and its depth increase did not reach significance, likely because of low power. After two AZD1222 doses, both the breadth and the depth of spike-specific TCRs were significantly higher than at day 0 and than in MenACWY recipients. Participants were mostly white British, with more females than males. The authors suggested clonal diversity may have been underestimated. Conclusions about previously exposed vaccinees are limited because only six or seven AZD1222 recipients were SARS-CoV-2 seropositive at baseline.

The time point label corresponds to: baseline before first vaccination. Vaccinee samples were obtained from the UK trials COV001 and COV002, which included a single-blind randomized controlled phase 2/3 trial of AZD1222 (ChAdOx1 nCoV-19) in healthy adults. For TCRbeta chain sequencing, PBMC samples from trial participants were taken at day 0 and at day 28 after the second dose. The CDR3 regions of human TCRbeta chains were analyzed by immunosequencing. As for how the authors treated the data: Repertoire TCRs were checked for matches against a reference library of SARS-CoV-2-specific TCRs that had been generated using the MIRA antigen-specificity platform. Breadth was defined as the fraction of unique TCRs that were SARS-CoV-2-associated, and depth was defined as the fraction of total T cells that were SARS-CoV-2-associated. Each spike-specific TCR was assigned to its reactive spike region and to a CD4 or CD8 class using the MIRA data. Log10-transformed breadth and depth values were compared by one-way ANOVA with Sidak's multiple comparisons tests. TCRdb obtained this table from immuneACCESS and retained in-frame rearrangements with V and J assigned. These tables miss some clones; where compared with another copy, unresolved V genes account for less than half of the shortfall, and the remainder is unexplained. From that table come the V and J calls and clone size; the DNA was used to work out D and trimming. The sample table lists about 190,000 clones, over 80% of them with a count of one. The biggest ten clones account for approximately 1.5% of the sample.

About this clone itself: Its antigen has not been determined. Base qualities are missing; no much larger clone stands one base away.

V drops 3 bases and J drops 7 bases, leaving 19 bases in between. In the germline V gene, CDR1 corresponds to SGHDN and CDR2 to FVKESK. Measured from the cysteine to the phenylalanine, the CDR3 is 16 residues long. Of all the DNA, just the CDR3 is kept, 48 bases in frame from base 1. The sequence was obtained from an adult in good health. The sequence links TRBV14 to TRBJ2-1, with a weak D call of TRBD2 (6 bases match). Sequenced here: peripheral blood, sampled on day 0 of AZD1222 vaccination. The DNA sequence is TGTGCCAGCAGCCATAACCCGGGACTCGAAAAGAATGAGCAGTTCTTC. Translation gives CASSHNPGLEKNEQFF.